A selection of T cell receptor beta chains follows, all from one sample in a study of blood T cell repertoires in COVID-19. Clones were read by immunoSEQ multiplex PCR, and TCRdb kept only the in-frame ones, dropping some. The sample records 200,000 or so clones, around 81% being singletons. The material sequenced was peripheral blood. Receptors originate from a woman aged 60-75 years with acute or convalescent COVID-19. The CDR3 runs from the conserved cysteine through the conserved F or W. Fields, in order: V gene, J gene, CDR3 protein.

v_gene: TRBV5-1
j_gene: TRBJ2-5
CDR3aa: CASSHGWGRGREETQYF

v_gene: TRBV19
j_gene: TRBJ2-1
CDR3aa: CASSAASRSSYNEQFF

v_gene: TRBV9
j_gene: TRBJ1-2
CDR3aa: CASSPHENPIIGYTF

v_gene: TRBV6-6
j_gene: TRBJ1-3
CDR3aa: CASSQRSSGNTIYF

v_gene: TRBV18
j_gene: TRBJ2-2
CDR3aa: CASSPPISGTKAGELFF

v_gene: TRBV5-1
j_gene: TRBJ1-2
CDR3aa: CASSPDRVGGYTF

v_gene: TRBV3-1/TRBV3-2
j_gene: TRBJ2-3
CDR3aa: CASSFVAGGLTDTQYF

v_gene: TRBV4-2
j_gene: TRBJ1-1
CDR3aa: CASSLPDMNTEAFF

v_gene: TRBV11-2
j_gene: TRBJ2-3
CDR3aa: CASSLGLLAGVRTDTQYF

v_gene: TRBV9
j_gene: TRBJ1-2
CDR3aa: CASSDGTALGYGYTF

v_gene: TRBV28
j_gene: TRBJ2-7
CDR3aa: CASSLAGSYEQYF

v_gene: TRBV5-1
j_gene: TRBJ1-3
CDR3aa: CASSGTGSGNTIYF

v_gene: TRBV28
j_gene: TRBJ2-3
CDR3aa: CASSLSGLVADTQYF

v_gene: TRBV6-1
j_gene: TRBJ1-2
CDR3aa: CASSERGFGYTF

v_gene: TRBV7-6
j_gene: TRBJ2-5
CDR3aa: CASSPTQETQYF

v_gene: TRBV27
j_gene: TRBJ1-5
CDR3aa: CASGISSNQPQHF

v_gene: TRBV5-5
j_gene: TRBJ2-7
CDR3aa: CASSGAGAVLVEQYF

v_gene: TRBV11-2
j_gene: TRBJ1-1
CDR3aa: CASSLDLGGWTEAFF

v_gene: TRBV7-9
j_gene: TRBJ1-2
CDR3aa: CASSSQGNYGYTF

v_gene: TRBV5-4
j_gene: TRBJ2-4
CDR3aa: CASSLRGSIQYF

v_gene: TRBV24-1
j_gene: TRBJ2-3
CDR3aa: CATSSSSDTQYF

v_gene: TRBV27
j_gene: TRBJ2-7
CDR3aa: CASRSRQGLYEQYF

v_gene: TRBV19
j_gene: TRBJ1-3
CDR3aa: CASSIAGVLSGNTIYF

v_gene: TRBV6-5
j_gene: TRBJ1-5
CDR3aa: CASSYYRNYSNQPQHF

v_gene: TRBV30
j_gene: TRBJ1-2
CDR3aa: CAWTRPGRASYGYTF

v_gene: TRBV6-5
j_gene: TRBJ1-2
CDR3aa: CASSPTLVDGYTF

v_gene: TRBV7-8
j_gene: TRBJ1-5
CDR3aa: CASSRASLSRALGHDQPQHF

v_gene: TRBV12-3/TRBV12-4
j_gene: TRBJ1-1
CDR3aa: CASSSGQGEAFF

v_gene: TRBV11-2
j_gene: TRBJ2-3
CDR3aa: CASSFYPSGGRTQYF

v_gene: TRBV7-7
j_gene: TRBJ2-2
CDR3aa: CASSSTGNTGELFF

v_gene: TRBV9
j_gene: TRBJ2-6
CDR3aa: CASSDPPGQGAGGANVLTF

v_gene: TRBV7-8
j_gene: TRBJ2-1
CDR3aa: CASSLTQTSSYNEQFF

v_gene: TRBV18
j_gene: TRBJ2-2
CDR3aa: CASSPFDTGELFF

v_gene: TRBV2
j_gene: TRBJ2-3
CDR3aa: CASSSGGGTDTQYF

v_gene: TRBV3-1/TRBV3-2
j_gene: TRBJ1-2
CDR3aa: CASSQTGNYGYTF